This TCR beta chain was found in a study of shared clonotypes between healthy human individuals. Study-level findings and limits: A reduction in generation probabilities was seen for non-shared clonotypes relative to those shared by all four donors. Clonotype sharing among donors likely depends on sequencing depth.

Data came from immunoSEQ multiplex PCR; TCRdb stores just in-frame clones and leaves some out. The table lists approximately 2.3 million clones, 85% to 95% of them singletons, with 0.35% to 0.45% in the top ten. Germline V gene lookup returns CDR1 SEHNR and CDR2 FQNEAQ (reference sequence). This CDR3 spans 15 amino acids. V was clipped by 4 bases and J by 7 bases, with 17 bases between them. The CD4+ fraction was divided into a CD45RA+ naive subset and a CD45RA-negative memory subset. Of note for this clone: No antigen is known for it.

The source is a man between 18 and 29 years old in good health. Some clones in this sample may be carry-over from other donors' samples. Sequences were obtained from naive CD4+ T cells from PBMCs. Subset of the sample: CD45RA+ positively selected. This chain connects TRBV7-9 to TRBJ1-3, with a tentative D call TRBD1 (5 bases). CDR3 residues: CASSYDSSIGNTIYF. The CDR3 DNA reads TGTGCCAGCAGCTACGACAGCTCCATCGGGAACACCATATATTTT.